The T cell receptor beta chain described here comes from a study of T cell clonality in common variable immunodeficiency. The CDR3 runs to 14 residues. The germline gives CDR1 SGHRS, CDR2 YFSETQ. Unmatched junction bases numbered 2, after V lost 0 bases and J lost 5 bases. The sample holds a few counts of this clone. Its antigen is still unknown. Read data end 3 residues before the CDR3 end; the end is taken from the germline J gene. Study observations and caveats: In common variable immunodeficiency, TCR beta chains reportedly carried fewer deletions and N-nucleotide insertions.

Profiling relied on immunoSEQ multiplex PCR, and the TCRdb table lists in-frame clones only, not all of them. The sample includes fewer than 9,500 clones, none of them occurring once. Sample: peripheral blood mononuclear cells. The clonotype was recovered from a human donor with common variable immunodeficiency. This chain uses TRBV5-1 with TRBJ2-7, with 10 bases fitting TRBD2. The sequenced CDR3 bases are TGCGCCAGCAGCTTGGCCGGGACTAGCGACGAG. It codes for CASSLAGTSDE. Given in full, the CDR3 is CASSLAGTSDEQYF.